Detailed here is one T cell receptor (beta chain). Its antigen remains unidentified. These data originate in a study of cytomegalovirus exposure and HLA in healthy donors. The study's findings and limits: In a later analysis, HLA-associated beta chains showed higher expansion and lower generation probabilities than comparable chains.

Healthy bone marrow donors made up the cohort. Germline CDR1 is SGHKS and CDR2 is YYEKEE (reference sequence). The ends lost 2 bases at V and 2 bases at J; junction bases unmatched: 1. There are 14 residues in the CDR3. It was with 60 Vbeta and 13 Jbeta primers that the PCR ran. Sequencing used immunoSEQ multiplex PCR; TCRdb keeps in-frame clones, though not all of them. The data show fewer than 300,000 clones, with roughly 85% seen just once and around 4% held by the top ten. This chain links TRBV5-5 with TRBJ2-7; TRBD1 matches at 10 bases. This receptor was identified in a man aged 35 to 55 in good health and CMV-seropositive. The sample was PBMCs. The chain's CDR3 is CASSFGTGAYEQYF. The CDR3 nucleotides read TGTGCCAGCAGCTTCGGGACAGGGGCCTACGAGCAGTACTTC.